The 20 T cell receptor beta chains below come from one sample, sequenced in a study of blood T cells in healthy people across ages. Using a J-beta primer mix together with a sample-barcoded 5' primer, a second PCR was run for roughly 7 to 12 cycles. Using its own MiXCR run on the 5' RACE reads, TCRdb lists one record per CDR3 protein. The sample includes about a million distinct CDR3 sequences, roughly half of them seen just once. Sequenced: blood. These receptors originate from a woman aged 55-70 years in good health.

The V and J genes are TRBV4-1 and TRBJ2-1; tentative D call: TRBD1 (5 bases). CDR1 is MGHRA, CDR2 YSYEKL, per germline. Trimming removed 0 bases at V and 12 bases at J, with 24 bases between. The CDR3 has 17 amino acids. This CDR3 is CASSQDGAEAAPRRQFF. In DNA, the CDR3 is TGCGCCAGCAGCCAAGATGGGGCCGAGGCCGCTCCGAGGAGGCAGTTCTTC.

The chain employs TRBV20-1 and TRBJ2-4, with TRBD2 identical over 7 bases. Trimming at V came to 0 bases and at J to 8 bases, leaving 4 bases not matched to a gene. The CDR3 contains 13 residues. Germline V gene data show CDR1 as DFQATT and CDR2 as SNEGSKA (reference sequence). For the CDR3, the DNA is TGCAGTGCTAGAGATCATCGGGGGGACATTCAGTACTTC. The encoded protein is CSARDHRGDIQYF.

The rearrangement uses TRBV18 and TRBJ1-2; D remains unclear. Looked up from germline, CDR1 is KGHSH and CDR2 is LQKENI. The CDR3 spans 13 residues. Deletions cut 0 bases from V and 4 bases from J, with 6 bases between. The CDR3 region has the DNA TGTGCCAGCTCACCACCGGGTACCTATGGCTACACCTTC. Translated, it gives CASSPPGTYGYTF.

This clonotype was picked up a small number of times. The chain combines TRBV7-2 with TRBJ2-3; no clear D. This CDR3 is built from 14 residues. CDR1 and CDR2 from the germline V gene are SGHTA and FQGNSA. With 5 bases removed from V and 8 bases from J, the gap between germline ends came to 17 bases. This CDR3 is CASSPLQQGITQYF. DNA of the CDR3: TGTGCCAGCAGCCCACTACAACAAGGGATTACGCAGTATTTT.

This clonotype was counted at least ten times. The chain employs TRBV7-9 and TRBJ2-4; TRBD1 matches at 9 bases. The CDR3 sequence is 20 residues long. Germline lookup yields CDR1 SEHNR and CDR2 FQNEAQ (reference sequence). V lost 5 bases, J lost 5 bases, and 22 bases stayed unmatched. The CDR3 nucleotides read TGTGCCAGCAGCCCCGCCTTGGGCGCACAGGGGGCACGAGTTGAAAACATTCAGTACTTC. This encodes CASSPALGAQGARVENIQYF.

This clonotype was picked up a small number of times. The V and J genes are TRBV7-2 and TRBJ2-3; D is perhaps TRBD2 (5 bases). Germline-derived CDR1 and CDR2 are SGHTA and FQGNSA. The ends were cut back, 4 bases at V and 2 bases at J, with 13 bases in the middle. The CDR3 has 15 residues. CDR3 loop: CASSSGLDSTDTQYF. In DNA, the CDR3 is TGTGCCAGCAGCTCTGGACTTGACTCCACAGATACGCAGTATTTT.

DNA of the CDR3: TGTGCCAGCAGTACCCTGGGTCCCTACGAGCAGTACTTC. It specifies CASSTLGPYEQYF. The V gene is TRBV27, the J gene TRBJ2-7, with no clear D. CDR1 is MNHEY, CDR2 SMNVEV, per germline (reference sequence). V dropped 5 bases and J dropped 2 bases, with 10 bases sitting between them. This CDR3 contains 13 residues.

This clonotype was observed a handful of times. The rearrangement joins TRBV4-1 to TRBJ1-2; D is possibly TRBD1 (6 bases). The CDR3 runs to 13 residues. Trimming pared 4 bases from V and 4 bases from J, leaving 10 bases between. The germline gives CDR1 MGHRA, CDR2 YSYEKL. The CDR3 region is CASSRDMFYGYTF. The CDR3 DNA is TGCGCCAGCAGCCGGGACATGTTCTATGGCTACACCTTC.

The gene calls are TRBV7-2 and TRBJ2-1, with TRBD1 identical over 7 bases. Germline loops: CDR1 SGHTA, CDR2 FQGNSA. The V segment lost 5 bases and the J segment 3 bases; nucleotides outside the gene matches: 4. The length of the CDR3 is 14 residues. This chain's CDR3 is CASSVQGNYNEQFF. CDR3 bases: TGTGCCAGCAGCGTACAGGGGAACTACAATGAGCAGTTCTTC.

This clonotype was observed a single time. The chain combines TRBV6-6 with TRBJ2-1; TRBD2 matches at 7 bases. The J call may not be correct, given that the DNA end is closer to TRBJ2-7. The CDR3 loop spans 14 amino acids. CDR1 MNHNY and CDR2 SVGAGI come from the germline V gene (reference sequence). The CDR3 DNA reads as TGTGCCAGCAGTTACGGTCAGCGGGACTACGAGCAGTACTTC. Encoded protein: CASSYGQRDYEQYF.

This chain links TRBV28 with TRBJ2-1, with 8 bases lining up with TRBD2. This CDR3 has 16 residues. J lost 7 bases, V lost 4 bases, and 12 bases had no gene match. The germline V gene has CDR1 MDHEN and CDR2 SYDVKM. The CDR3 region has the DNA TGTGCCAGCAGTTCCCCCGGGACTAGTACGGGTAATGAGCAGTTCTTC. It yields the protein CASSSPGTSTGNEQFF.

The chain combines TRBV4-1 with TRBJ1-2; TRBD1 agrees at 7 bases. CDR3 size: 13 residues. J gave up 6 bases and V 5 bases, and 6 bases lay outside the gene matches. In germline, CDR1 is MGHRA, CDR2 YSYEKL. DNA for the CDR3: TGCGCCAGCAGCGTAGACAGGGAACATGGCTACACCTTC. It codes for CASSVDREHGYTF.

CDR3 nucleotide sequence: TGTGCCAGCGGCTATACCGAAGGTTACGAGCAGTACTTC. This codes for CASGYTEGYEQYF. The V and J genes are TRBV27 and TRBJ2-4; D not certain. The J call may not be correct, given that the DNA end is closer to TRBJ2-7. CDR1 MNHEY and CDR2 SMNVEV come from the germline V gene (reference sequence). The CDR3 has 13 residues.

This clonotype was seen only a few times. The chain has TRBV20-1 and TRBJ2-7; 7 bases are a match to TRBD2. Unmatched junction bases numbered 9, after V lost 7 bases and J lost 6 bases. This CDR3 is 12 amino acids long. CDR1 is DFQATT, CDR2 SNEGSKA, per germline (reference sequence). CDR3 sequence: CSVRYTGGEQYF. In nucleotides, the CDR3 is TGCAGTGTCAGATATACGGGGGGCGAGCAGTACTTC.

The chain couples TRBV28 to TRBJ2-7; 10 nucleotides agree with TRBD2. Germline V gives CDR1 MDHEN, CDR2 SYDVKM. The junction had 21 bases not matched to a gene; V was cut back by 4 bases and J by 0 bases. The CDR3 totals 21 residues. The CDR3 region has the DNA TGTGCCAGCAGTTGGTTCCCATCCAGCGGGAGGGCCCTGAAGAGCTCCTACGAGCAGTACTTC. This translates into CASSWFPSSGRALKSSYEQYF.

The chain uses TRBV4-1 and TRBJ2-5; 10 bases agree with TRBD2. The ends lost 0 bases at V and 0 bases at J; junction bases unmatched: 7. CDR1 is MGHRA and CDR2 is YSYEKL in the germline V gene. The CDR3 sequence is 18 residues long. The CDR3 is CASSQERNSGGYQETQYF. The CDR3 DNA follows: TGCGCCAGCAGCCAAGAAAGAAATAGCGGGGGGTACCAAGAGACCCAGTACTTC.

In this sample, this clonotype turned up a few times. The gene calls are TRBV29-1 and TRBJ2-1; tentatively, D is TRBD2 (5 bases). V lost 5 bases to trimming and J lost 0 bases, with 11 bases between them. The germline CDR1 and CDR2 sequences are SQVTM and ANQGSEA. The CDR3 is 14 amino acids. CDR3 amino acids: CSVHPSGSYNEQFF. The CDR3 DNA is TGCAGCGTTCATCCCAGCGGCTCCTACAATGAGCAGTTCTTC.

This clonotype was observed a single time. The rearrangement uses TRBV25-1 and TRBJ2-3, with no clear D. CDR1 and CDR2 (germline): MGHDK, SYGVNS. V shed 4 bases and J shed 4 bases, with 9 bases lying between them. The CDR3 has 13 residues. CDR3 loop: CASSGTLADTQYF. The CDR3 DNA follows: TGTGCCAGCAGTGGAACCCTCGCAGATACGCAGTATTTT.

This clonotype occurred a few times. CDR3 sequence reads: CSVRPNNEQFF. Written as DNA, the CDR3 is TGCAGCGTTCGACCTAACAATGAGCAGTTCTTC. V gene TRBV29-1 combines with J gene TRBJ2-1, with no clear D. Trimming took off 5 bases at V and 5 bases at J, with 7 bases between the two ends. Germline CDR1 reads SQVTM; CDR2 reads ANQGSEA. The CDR3 is made up of 11 amino acids.

The chain couples TRBV6-2 or TRBV6-3 to TRBJ2-1; D gene unclear. Germline assignment: CDR1 MNHEY and CDR2 SVGEGT. The CDR3 spans 13 residues. Trimming shortened V by 6 bases and J by 9 bases, and 15 bases separated the two germline ends. CDR3 sequence reads: CASRSPGVGEQFF. The DNA of the CDR3 is TGTGCCAGCAGATCCCCTGGTGTGGGTGAGCAGTTCTTC.